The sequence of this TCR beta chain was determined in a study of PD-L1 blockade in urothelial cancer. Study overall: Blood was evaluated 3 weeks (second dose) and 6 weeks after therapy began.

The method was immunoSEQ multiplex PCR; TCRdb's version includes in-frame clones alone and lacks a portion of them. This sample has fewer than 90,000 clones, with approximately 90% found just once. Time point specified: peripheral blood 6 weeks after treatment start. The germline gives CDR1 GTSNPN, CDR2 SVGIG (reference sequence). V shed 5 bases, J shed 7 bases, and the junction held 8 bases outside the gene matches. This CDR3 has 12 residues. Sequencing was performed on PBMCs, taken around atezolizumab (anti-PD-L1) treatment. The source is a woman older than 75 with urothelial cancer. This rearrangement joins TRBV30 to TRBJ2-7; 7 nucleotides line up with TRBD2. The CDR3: CAWAGGRIEQYF. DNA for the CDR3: TGTGCCTGGGCGGGCGGGAGAATAGAGCAGTACTTC.